A selection of T cell receptor beta chains follows, all from one sample in a study of blood T cells in healthy people across ages. A single record per CDR3 protein comes from TCRdb applying MiXCR to the 5' RACE reads. The table shows fewer than 2 million distinct CDR3 sequences, with roughly 43% occurring only once. Sequenced material: blood. These receptors were collected from a human donor in good health. Each CDR3 is given with its conserved first and last residue. The order of the fields is CDR3 protein, J gene, V gene.

CDR3: CASSQDLKGLRAEAFF
J: TRBJ1-1
V: TRBV4-3

CDR3: CASSLGTVDYEQYF
J: TRBJ2-7
V: TRBV4-1

CDR3: CSVLLNRPQHF
J: TRBJ1-5
V: TRBV29-1

CDR3: CSAQSSGNTIYF
J: TRBJ1-3
V: TRBV20-1

CDR3: CSARDEKVINYGYTF
J: TRBJ1-2
V: TRBV20-1

CDR3: CASTDPGTGYGYTF
J: TRBJ1-2
V: TRBV2

CDR3: CASARWTPTEAFF
J: TRBJ1-1
V: TRBV12-3/TRBV12-4

CDR3: CSANQGYNEQFF
J: TRBJ2-1
V: TRBV29-1

CDR3: CASSFRHSAEAFF
J: TRBJ1-1
V: TRBV7-3

CDR3: CATSDPNGGNSYNEQYF
J: NA
V: TRBV24-1

CDR3: CASSQGYYGYTFMGYTF
J: TRBJ1-2
V: TRBV3-1

CDR3: CSVAGPVRGYTF
J: TRBJ1-2
V: TRBV29-1

CDR3: CASSQGRGNGYTF
J: TRBJ1-2
V: TRBV3-1

CDR3: CASSLTRTGGGNEQFF
J: TRBJ2-1
V: TRBV11-2

CDR3: CASSPGFVETQYF
J: TRBJ2-5
V: TRBV12-3/TRBV12-4

CDR3: CSAIRGDYNEQFF
J: TRBJ2-1
V: TRBV20-1

CDR3: CAGSLAGIGQETRYF
J: TRBJ2-5
V: TRBV7-7

CDR3: CASSLTERGGADTQYF
J: TRBJ2-3
V: TRBV7-2

CDR3: CASNAPGLASTDTQYF
J: TRBJ2-3
V: TRBV6-2/TRBV6-3

CDR3: CASSQPRQGARAGYTF
J: TRBJ1-2
V: TRBV4-3

CDR3: CASSPEGTSVWQTQYF
J: NA
V: TRBV18

CDR3: CASSSGGALSGANVLTF
J: TRBJ2-6
V: TRBV5-1

CDR3: CASSLSLHTEAFF
J: TRBJ1-1
V: TRBV7-3

CDR3: CASSQAPAGGIDNEQFF
J: TRBJ2-1
V: TRBV4-3

CDR3: CASSLSGTEYQPQHF
J: TRBJ1-5
V: TRBV7-8

CDR3: CAGSLGTRESYGYTF
J: TRBJ1-2
V: TRBV7-2

CDR3: CASTNDRVDGYTF
J: TRBJ1-2
V: TRBV5-1

CDR3: CSAWPGYNEQFF
J: TRBJ2-1
V: TRBV20-1

CDR3: CASIPGDPLGDINYGYTF
J: TRBJ1-2
V: TRBV7-8

CDR3: CSVEDLQTGGRYNEQFF
J: TRBJ2-1
V: TRBV29-1

CDR3: CASSYSEGGSLGYTF
J: TRBJ1-2
V: TRBV6-2/TRBV6-3

CDR3: CAITGTGRNTEAFF
J: TRBJ1-1
V: TRBV10-3

CDR3: CSARDGVGYGYTF
J: TRBJ1-2
V: TRBV20-1

CDR3: CASSEYGVEAFF
J: TRBJ1-1
V: TRBV6-1

CDR3: CAISGGGGAPYEQYF
J: TRBJ2-7
V: TRBV10-3

CDR3: CASSQKKRRQFF
J: TRBJ2-1
V: TRBV3-1